The source of this T cell receptor beta chain is a study of blood T cell repertoires in COVID-19. Looking at the study overall: Acute-phase and convalescent COVID-19 samples originated in the United States, Italy and Spain.

Sequenced by immunoSEQ multiplex PCR; TCRdb stores in-frame clones only, minus some. The sample carries some 170,000 clones, 84% recorded once. The CDR3 covers 15 residues. Trimming cost V 2 bases and J 1 base, with 11 bases left between them. Germline values: CDR1 MNHEY, CDR2 SVGAGI. The source is a man aged 45-60 years who had recovered from COVID-19. This chain uses TRBV6-5 with TRBJ1-1; no clear D gene. The sample taken for sequencing was PBMCs or T cells enriched from blood (not recorded which). Here the CDR3 DNA reads TGTGCCAGCAGTTACGCGGCCGACCCGAACACTGAAGCTTTCTTT. Protein product: CASSYAADPNTEAFF.